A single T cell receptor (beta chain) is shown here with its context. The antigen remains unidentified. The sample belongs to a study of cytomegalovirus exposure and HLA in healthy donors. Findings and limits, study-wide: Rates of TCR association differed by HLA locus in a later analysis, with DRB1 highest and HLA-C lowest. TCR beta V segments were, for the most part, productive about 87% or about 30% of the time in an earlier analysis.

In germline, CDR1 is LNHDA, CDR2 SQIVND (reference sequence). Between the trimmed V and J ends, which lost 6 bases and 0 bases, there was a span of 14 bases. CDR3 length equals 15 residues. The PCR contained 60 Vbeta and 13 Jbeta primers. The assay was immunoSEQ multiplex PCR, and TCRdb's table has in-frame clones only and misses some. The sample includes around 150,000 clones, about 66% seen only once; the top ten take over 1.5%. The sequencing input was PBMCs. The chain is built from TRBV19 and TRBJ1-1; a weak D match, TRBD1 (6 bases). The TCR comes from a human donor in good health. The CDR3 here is CASSRRGQLNTEAFF. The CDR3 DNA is TGTGCCAGTAGCCGCCGAGGACAGTTGAACACTGAAGCTTTCTTT. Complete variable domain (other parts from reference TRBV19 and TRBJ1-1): DGGITQSPKYLFRKEGQNVTLSCEQNLNHDAMYWYRQDPGQGLRLIYYSQIVNDFQKGDIAEGYSVSREKKESFPLTVTSAQKNPTAFYLCASSRRGQLNTEAFFGQGTRLTVV.